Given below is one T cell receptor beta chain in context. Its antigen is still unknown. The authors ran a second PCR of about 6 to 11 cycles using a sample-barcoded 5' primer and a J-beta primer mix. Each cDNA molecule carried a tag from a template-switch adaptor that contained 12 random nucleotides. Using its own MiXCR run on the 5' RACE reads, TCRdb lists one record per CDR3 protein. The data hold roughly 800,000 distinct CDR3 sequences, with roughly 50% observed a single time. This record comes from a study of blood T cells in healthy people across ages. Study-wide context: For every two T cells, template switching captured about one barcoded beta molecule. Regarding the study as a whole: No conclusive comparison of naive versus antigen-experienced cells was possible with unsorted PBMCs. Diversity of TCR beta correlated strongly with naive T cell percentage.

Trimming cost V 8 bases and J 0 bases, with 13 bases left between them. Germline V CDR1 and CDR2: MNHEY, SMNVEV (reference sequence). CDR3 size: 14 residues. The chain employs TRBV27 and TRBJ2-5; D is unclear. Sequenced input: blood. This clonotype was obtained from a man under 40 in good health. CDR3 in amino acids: CASRLSLYQETQYF. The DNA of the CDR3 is TGTGCCAGCCGGTTGTCTTTGTACCAAGAGACCCAGTACTTC.